The T cell receptor (beta chain) described here comes from a study of identical twins. CDR1 and CDR2 from the germline V gene are MNHEY and SVGAGI. This CDR3 is built from 15 residues. With 2 bases removed from V and 3 bases from J, the gap between germline ends came to 10 bases. Study results and caveats: Twins shared beta out-of-frame sequences in excess, but this excess was weaker. Partial confounding of zero-insertion analyses by invariant MAIT and iNKT cells was possible.

As regards this clonotype: Its antigen is currently unknown.

Template switching created a universal primer site, and the cDNA included unique molecular identifiers. Via MiXCR, TCRdb re-called the 5' RACE reads, giving one row per CDR3 protein. The sample includes about 1.7 million distinct CDR3 sequences, about 32% of them seen just once. The source of this sequence is a newborn girl in good health. The chain uses TRBV6-5 and TRBJ1-4; D is possibly TRBD1 (5 bases). The sample comprised cord blood. CDR3 residues: CASSYGAEPNEKLFF. DNA of the CDR3: TGTGCCAGCAGTTACGGGGCAGAGCCTAATGAAAAACTGTTTTTT.